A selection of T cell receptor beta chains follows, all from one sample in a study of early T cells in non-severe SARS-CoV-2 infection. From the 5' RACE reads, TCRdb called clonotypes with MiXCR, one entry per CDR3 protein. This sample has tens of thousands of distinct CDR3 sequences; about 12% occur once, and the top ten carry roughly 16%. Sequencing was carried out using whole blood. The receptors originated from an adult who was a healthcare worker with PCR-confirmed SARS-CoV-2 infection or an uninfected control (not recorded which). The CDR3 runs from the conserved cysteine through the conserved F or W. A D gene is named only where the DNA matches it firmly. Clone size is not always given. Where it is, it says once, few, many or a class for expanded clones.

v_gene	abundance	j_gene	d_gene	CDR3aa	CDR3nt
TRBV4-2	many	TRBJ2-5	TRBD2	CASSLSVPIVAGDQETQYF	TGTGCCAGCAGCCTTTCGGTACCGATAGTTGCGGGAGACCAAGAGACCCAGTACTTC
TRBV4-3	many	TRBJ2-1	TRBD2	CASSQDLFSGRGNEQFF	TGCGCCAGCAGCCAAGACCTATTTAGCGGGAGGGGCAATGAGCAGTTCTTC
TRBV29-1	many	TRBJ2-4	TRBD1	CSYTTRGGNIQYF	TGCAGCTACACCACCCGAGGGGGCAACATTCAGTACTTC
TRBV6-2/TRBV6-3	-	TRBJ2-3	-	CATTEGRGRADTQYF	TGTGCCACCACGGAAGGGAGAGGCCGCGCAGATACGCAGTATTTT
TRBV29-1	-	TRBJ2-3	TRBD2	CSVVTSGDTQYF	TGCAGCGTTGTAACTAGCGGGGATACGCAGTATTTT
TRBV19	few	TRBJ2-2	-	CASRKYGSDTGELFF	TGTGCCAGTAGGAAATACGGGAGCGACACCGGGGAGCTGTTTTTT
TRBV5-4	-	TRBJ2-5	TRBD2	CASSLPHLAGKETQYF	TGTGCCAGCAGCTTGCCCCACCTAGCGGGGAAAGAGACCCAGTACTTC
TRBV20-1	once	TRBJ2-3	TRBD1	CSAPSWQQGGTDTQYF	TGCAGTGCCCCGAGCTGGCAACAGGGGGGCACAGATACGCAGTATTTT
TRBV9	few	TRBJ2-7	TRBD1	CASSAGQQTYEQYF	TGTGCCAGCAGCGCGGGACAGCAGACCTACGAGCAGTACTTC
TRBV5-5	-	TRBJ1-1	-	CASSPNGWSLNTEAFF	TGTGCCAGCAGCCCCAATGGGTGGAGTTTAAACACTGAAGCTTTCTTT
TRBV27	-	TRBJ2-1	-	CASSQAGLSYNEQFF	TGTGCCAGCAGTCAGGCGGGGTTGTCCTACAATGAGCAGTTCTTC
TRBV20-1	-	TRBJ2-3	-	CSARDMGEHQDTQYF	TGCAGTGCTAGAGATATGGGGGAGCATCAAGATACGCAGTATTTT
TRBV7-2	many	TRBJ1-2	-	CASSLGGHGYGYTF	TGTGCCAGCAGCTTAGGGGGGCACGGCTATGGCTACACCTTC
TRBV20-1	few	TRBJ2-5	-	CGIKETQYF	TGCGGGATCAAAGAGACCCAGTACTTC
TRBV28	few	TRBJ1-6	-	CASARHNSPLHF	TGTGCCAGCGCCCGCCATAATTCACCCCTCCACTTT
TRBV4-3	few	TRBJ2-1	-	CASSQDFGGEQFF	TGCGCCAGCAGCCAAGATTTCGGCGGTGAGCAGTTCTTC
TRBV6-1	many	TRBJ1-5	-	CATGPSNQPQHF	TGTGCCACCGGGCCCAGCAATCAGCCCCAGCATTTT
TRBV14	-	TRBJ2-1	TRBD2	CASSQVTAGGPSFADEQFF	TGTGCCAGCAGCCAAGTAACAGCGGGAGGGCCCTCTTTTGCCGATGAGCAGTTCTTC
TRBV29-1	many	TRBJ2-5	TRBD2	CSVSLPGGQETQYF	TGCAGCGTTTCTCTTCCGGGAGGCCAAGAGACCCAGTACTTC
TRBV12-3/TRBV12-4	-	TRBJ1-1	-	CASTSWGRVNTEAFF	TGTGCCAGCACCTCCTGGGGCAGGGTGAACACTGAAGCTTTCTTT
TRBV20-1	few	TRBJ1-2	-	CSASKVGGDYGYTF	TGCAGTGCTAGTAAAGTCGGGGGCGACTATGGCTACACCTTC
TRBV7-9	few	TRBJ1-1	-	CASSSPLGPEAFF	TGTGCCAGCAGCTCTCCCCTGGGCCCTGAAGCTTTCTTT
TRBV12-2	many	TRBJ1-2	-	CASRFTQGALGYTF	TGTGCAAGTCGATTCACACAGGGGGCATTGGGCTACACCTTC
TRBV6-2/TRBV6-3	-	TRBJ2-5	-	CASSSLAVVETQYF	TGTGCCAGCAGTTCACTAGCCGTGGTGGAGACCCAGTACTTC
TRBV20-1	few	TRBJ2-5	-	CSANPGTVQETQYF	TGCAGTGCTAATCCCGGGACGGTACAAGAGACCCAGTACTTC
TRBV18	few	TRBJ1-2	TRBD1	CASSPGDRDGYTF	TGTGCCAGCTCACCGGGAGACAGGGATGGCTACACCTTC
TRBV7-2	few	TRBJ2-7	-	CASSFLGYEQYF	TGTGCCAGCAGCTTTCTTGGCTACGAGCAGTACTTC
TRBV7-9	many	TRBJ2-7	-	CASSLEMGRGSYEQYF	TGTGCCAGCAGCTTAGAAATGGGTCGGGGCAGCTACGAGCAGTACTTC
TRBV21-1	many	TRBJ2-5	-	CASSTTRPGLAGGFQETQYF	TGTGCCAGCAGCACCACCCGACCGGGACTAGCGGGAGGTTTCCAAGAGACCCAGTACTTC
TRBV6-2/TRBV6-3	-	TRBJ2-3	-	CASSWAPESADTQYF	TGTGCCAGCAGTTGGGCTCCTGAATCTGCAGATACGCAGTATTTT
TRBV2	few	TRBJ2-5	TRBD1	CASSAQGVFETQYF	TGTGCCAGCAGTGCGCAGGGGGTTTTCGAGACCCAGTACTTC
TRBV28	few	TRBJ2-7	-	CASSPRVPEQYF	TGTGCCAGCAGTCCCAGGGTTCCCGAGCAGTACTTC
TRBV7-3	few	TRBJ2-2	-	CASSSGRHRTGELFF	TGTGCCAGCAGCTCCGGCCGCCACAGAACCGGGGAGCTGTTTTTT
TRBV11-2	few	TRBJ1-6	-	CASSRVRLNSPLHF	TGTGCCAGCAGCCGGGTCAGACTTAATTCACCCCTCCACTTT
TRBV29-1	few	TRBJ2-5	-	CSVDFGETQYF	TGCAGCGTTGATTTTGGGGAGACCCAGTACTTC
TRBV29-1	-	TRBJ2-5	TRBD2	CSVHSEGGSFYF	TGCAGCGTCCACTCCGAGGGCGGGAGTTTTTACTTC
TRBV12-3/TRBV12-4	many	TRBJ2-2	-	CAGRDVNTGELFF	TGTGCGGGAAGGGACGTCAACACCGGGGAGCTGTTTTTT
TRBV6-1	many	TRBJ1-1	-	CASSTEAAMNTEAFF	TGTGCCAGCAGTACTGAAGCGGCCATGAACACTGAAGCTTTCTTT
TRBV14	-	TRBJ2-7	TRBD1	CASSQTTGGPYERYF	TGTGCCAGCAGCCAAACCACAGGGGGTCCCTACGAGCGGTACTTC
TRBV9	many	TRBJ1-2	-	CASSGHRAANYGYTF	TGTGCCAGCAGCGGCCACAGGGCCGCTAACTATGGCTACACCTTC
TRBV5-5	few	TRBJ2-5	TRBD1	CASSWGTGVSETQYF	TGTGCCAGCAGCTGGGGGACAGGGGTATCAGAGACCCAGTACTTC
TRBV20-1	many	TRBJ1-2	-	CSARPSGRAERGYTF	TGCAGTGCTAGACCTTCTGGTAGGGCAGAACGGGGCTACACCTTC
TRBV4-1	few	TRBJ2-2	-	CASRLRASDTGELFF	TGCGCCAGCAGGCTGAGGGCAAGTGACACCGGGGAGCTGTTTTTT
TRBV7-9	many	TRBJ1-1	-	CASSWARAGTEAFF	TGTGCCAGCAGCTGGGCCAGGGCGGGCACTGAAGCTTTCTTT